This T cell receptor beta chain was recovered during a study of blood T cell repertoires in COVID-19. Overall study: From T cells, B-cell-depleted T cells, or PBMCs came the material, which was cDNA or gDNA.

The assay was immunoSEQ multiplex PCR, and TCRdb's table has in-frame clones only and misses some. The data contain tens of thousands of clones, around 90% of them singletons. The J segment lost 4 bases and the V segment lost 4 bases, leaving 5 bases of the junction unmatched. The CDR3 sequence is 14 residues long. Germline values: CDR1 MDHEN, CDR2 SYDVKM. The specimen was peripheral blood. The clonotype was recovered from a man in his 60s with acute or convalescent COVID-19. The rearrangement uses TRBV28 and TRBJ1-2, with TRBD1 identical over 8 bases. CDR3 residues: CASSSNGQGYGYTF. The CDR3 DNA reads TGTGCCAGCAGTTCCAACGGACAGGGCTATGGCTACACCTTC.